The 24 T cell receptor beta chains listed next were all sequenced from one sample in a study of cytomegalovirus exposure and HLA in healthy donors. With 60 Vbeta and 13 Jbeta primers, the PCR was carried out. TCRdb's table, derived via immunoSEQ multiplex PCR, lists solely in-frame clones and lacks some. The sample contains roughly 120,000 clones, roughly 80% of which appear only once. Sequences were obtained from PBMCs. These receptors all stem from a man over 45 in good health and CMV-seropositive.

J is TRBJ2-3 and V is TRBV28; D is perhaps TRBD2 (6 bases). The V end lost 3 bases, the J end lost 5 bases, and 12 bases lay between the germline ends. The CDR3 has 14 amino acids. Germline V CDR1 and CDR2: MDHEN, SYDVKM. The CDR3 DNA sequence: TGTGCCAGCAGTTTTGCGCGGAGGGGAGATACGCAGTATTTT. Translation gives CASSFARRGDTQYF.

This chain joins TRBV7-9 and TRBJ1-2; 7 positions agree with TRBD1. Per the germline V gene, CDR1 is SEHNR and CDR2 is FQNEAQ (reference sequence). The CDR3 runs 13 residues. With V trimmed by 4 bases and J by 8 bases, 7 bases remained unmatched. The CDR3 sequence: CASSSYDREGYTF. The CDR3 DNA is TGTGCCAGCAGCTCCTACGACAGGGAGGGCTACACCTTC.

CDR3 sequence (DNA): TGTGCCAGCAGCCAAACGGGGGGGGACGGCTACACCTTC. Its translation: CASSQTGGDGYTF. The genes are TRBV28 and TRBJ1-2; TRBD1 is a possible D gene (5 bases). The germline V gene has CDR1 MDHEN and CDR2 SYDVKM. V was clipped by 6 bases and J by 8 bases, with 16 bases between them. The CDR3 is 13 amino acids.

This clone is a singleton in its sample. The chain uses TRBV10-2 and TRBJ2-7; a possible D gene is TRBD1 (6 bases). The V end lost 5 bases, the J end lost 2 bases, and 19 bases lay between the germline ends. The CDR3 spans 16 residues. Per the germline V gene, CDR1 is WSHSY and CDR2 is SAAADI. The CDR3 sequence: CASSPTTHRAPYEQYF. The CDR3 DNA is TGCGCCAGCAGTCCTACAACCCACAGGGCCCCCTACGAGCAGTACTTC.

The chain joins TRBV6-5 to TRBJ1-2, with 8 positions matching TRBD1. From germline, CDR1 is MNHEY and CDR2 SVGAGI. V shed 8 bases, J shed 4 bases, and the junction held 3 bases outside the gene matches. The CDR3 runs 12 residues. The CDR3 loop reads CASGQGFYGYTF. CDR3 nucleotide sequence: TGTGCCAGCGGACAGGGCTTCTATGGCTACACCTTC.

The rearrangement uses TRBV11-2 and TRBJ1-2; D is possibly TRBD1 (5 bases). Trimming removed 6 bases at V and 7 bases at J, with 12 bases between. CDR3 length equals 12 residues. Germline values: CDR1 SGHAT, CDR2 FQNNGV. The CDR3 sequence: CASSDSSIGYTF. The DNA for the CDR3 is TGTGCCAGCAGTGACAGTTCCATTGGCTACACCTTC. Together with reference TRBV11-2 and TRBJ1-2, the CDR3 gives the full variable domain: EAGVAQSPRYKIIEKRQSVAFWCNPISGHATLYWYQQILGQGPKLLIQFQNNGVVDDSQLPKDRFSAERLKGVDSTLKIQPAKLEDSAVYLCASSDSSIGYTFGSGTRLTVV.

This chain connects TRBV4-1 to TRBJ2-1, with D possibly TRBD2 on 7 matching bases. Trimming removed 1 base at V and 4 bases at J, with 20 bases between. CDR1 and CDR2 from the germline V gene are MGHRA and YSYEKL. This CDR3 is 18 amino acids long. Here the CDR3 DNA reads TGCGCCAGCAGCCAAGCGGGGGGCGGCACCACAATTTACAATGAGCAGTTCTTC. This sequence encodes CASSQAGGGTTIYNEQFF.

A single count supports this clone. This sequence joins TRBV5-1 and TRBJ1-3, with D tentatively TRBD1 (6 bases). Germline loops: CDR1 SGHRS, CDR2 YFSETQ. CDR3 size: 16 residues. V was trimmed by 0 bases and J by 0 bases, leaving 10 bases between them. Here the CDR3 DNA reads TGCGCCAGCAGCTTGGGGGGACATCTCTCTGGAAACACCATATATTTT. This encodes CASSLGGHLSGNTIYF.

This chain links TRBV18 with TRBJ1-1; a possible D gene is TRBD1 (5 bases). The CDR3 consists of 15 residues. The V end lost 3 bases, the J end lost 2 bases, and 13 bases lay between the germline ends. CDR1 and CDR2 (germline): KGHSH, LQKENI. CDR3 in DNA: TGTGCCAGCTCACCCTACGCAGGGCGAAACACTGAAGCTTTCTTT. This codes for CASSPYAGRNTEAFF.

The chain joins TRBV9 to TRBJ1-1, with D maybe TRBD1 (5 bases). V was shortened by 0 bases and J by 4 bases, with 10 bases between the two germline ends. The CDR3 covers 14 residues. Germline values: CDR1 SGDLS, CDR2 YYNGEE. The CDR3 region is CASSVGPQGTEAFF. CDR3 in DNA: TGTGCCAGCAGCGTAGGACCGCAGGGCACTGAAGCTTTCTTT.

Only one count was recorded for this clone. The genes are TRBV2 and TRBJ2-6; unclear D gene. This CDR3 contains 15 residues. Trimming stripped 5 bases from V and 0 bases from J, with 8 bases between. Germline CDR1 is SNHLY and CDR2 is FYNNEI. This CDR3 reads CASSSESSGANVLTF. CDR3 nucleotides: TGTGCCAGCAGTTCGGAGAGCTCTGGGGCCAACGTCCTGACTTTC.

The chain has TRBV5-1 and TRBJ1-6, with 8 bases aligning to TRBD1. This CDR3 spans 16 amino acids. The V and J ends lost 5 bases and 10 bases, in that order; junction bases with no gene match: 14. In germline, CDR1 is SGHRS, CDR2 YFSETQ. CDR3 in DNA: TGCGCCAGCAGGGAAACCCCGGACAGGGCGGTGTCACCCCTCCACTTT. Residues: CASRETPDRAVSPLHF.

The rearrangement uses TRBV30 and TRBJ2-1; 10 positions match TRBD2. This CDR3 comprises 16 residues. V gave up 3 bases and J gave up 8 bases; unmatched junction bases: 13. CDR1 GTSNPN and CDR2 SVGIG come from the germline V gene (reference sequence). The CDR3 DNA follows: TGTGCCTGGAGCCCCATACTGCAGCGGGAGGGAGATGAGCAGTTCTTC. Amino acid sequence: CAWSPILQREGDEQFF.

The chain has TRBV30 and TRBJ1-2; maybe TRBD1 (6 bases). The germline gives CDR1 GTSNPN, CDR2 SVGIG (reference sequence). The ends were cut back, 0 bases at V and 0 bases at J, with 23 bases in the middle. The CDR3 is made up of 19 amino acids. CDR3 bases: TGTGCCTGGAGTGTAAGTTCGTCAGGGGCAGGGAGACCTAACTATGGCTACACCTTC. This translates into CAWSVSSSGAGRPNYGYTF. Together with reference TRBV30 and TRBJ1-2, the CDR3 gives the full variable domain: SQTIHQWPATLVQPVGSPLSLECTVEGTSNPNLYWYRQAAGRGLQLLFYSVGIGQISSEVPQNLSASRPQDRQFILSSKKLLLSDSGFYLCAWSVSSSGAGRPNYGYTFGSGTRLTVV.

The genes are TRBV30 and TRBJ2-3, with 8 bases lining up with TRBD2. This CDR3 contains 14 residues. Germline CDR1 reads GTSNPN; CDR2 reads SVGIG (reference sequence). The V gene end was trimmed by 2 bases and the J gene end by 4 bases; junction bases not matched to a gene: 5. This CDR3 reads CAWSSSGRPDTQYF. The CDR3 DNA reads TGTGCCTGGAGTTCTAGCGGGCGTCCAGATACGCAGTATTTT.

The chain combines TRBV6-1 with TRBJ2-7, with 9 bases matching TRBD2. From germline, CDR1 is MNHNS and CDR2 SASEGT. After removal of 1 base from V and 1 base from J, the junction contained 2 bases not matched to a gene. The CDR3 sequence is 15 residues long. CDR3 region: CASSEDLAGSYEQYF. The CDR3, as DNA: TGTGCCAGCAGTGAAGATCTAGCGGGGTCCTACGAGCAGTACTTC.

A word on this clone: This CDR3 fails to terminate in the conserved phenylalanine or tryptophan, so it likely reflects a read error. The rearrangement uses TRBV15 and TRBJ1-1; D is unresolved. This CDR3 has 13 residues. Germline V gene data show CDR1 as LNHNV and CDR2 as YYDKDF (reference sequence). Trimming cost V 0 bases and J 8 bases, with 10 bases left between them. As DNA, the CDR3 is TGTGCCACCAGCAGAGATAGAGGAGAAGAAGCTTTCGTT. Its translation: CATSRDRGEEAFV.

The chain is built from TRBV15 and TRBJ1-4; 9 bases match TRBD1. The CDR3 consists of 17 residues. Germline-derived CDR1 and CDR2 are LNHNV and YYDKDF (reference sequence). Trimming took 0 bases from V and 7 from J; bases not matched to a gene: 9. The CDR3 DNA is TGTGCCACCAGCAGAGAAAAACAGGGGGCGAGGGGTGAAAAACTGTTTTTT. It is translated as CATSREKQGARGEKLFF.

The chain carries TRBV28 and TRBJ2-1; 12 nucleotides match TRBD2. Trimming took 5 bases from V and 10 from J; bases not matched to a gene: 6. Germline-derived CDR1 and CDR2 are MDHEN and SYDVKM. This CDR3 contains 14 residues. The CDR3 protein is CASSQGLAGPEQFF. In DNA form, the CDR3 reads TGTGCCAGCAGTCAGGGACTAGCGGGCCCCGAGCAGTTCTTC.

This clone was detected a few times. The genes are TRBV5-8 and TRBJ1-5, with no clear D. This CDR3 region has 15 residues. V gave up 1 base and J gave up 1 base, with 9 bases separating them. The germline gives CDR1 SGHTS, CDR2 YDEGEE. CDR3: CASSLNSRSNQPQHF. CDR3 bases: TGTGCCAGCAGCTTGAACAGTCGGAGCAATCAGCCCCAGCATTTT.

V usage is TRBV15 and J usage is TRBJ1-2; TRBD1 matches at 10 bases. Unmatched junction bases numbered 5, after V lost 0 bases and J lost 7 bases. The CDR3 sequence is 15 residues long. Germline values: CDR1 LNHNV, CDR2 YYDKDF (reference sequence). The CDR3 is CATSRDRDRGSGYTF. Here the CDR3 DNA reads TGTGCCACCAGCAGAGATCGGGACAGGGGTTCTGGCTACACCTTC.

This clone was recorded a few times. This chain uses TRBV2 with TRBJ2-2; 7 bases agree with TRBD1. Germline CDR1 reads SNHLY; CDR2 reads FYNNEI. V gave up 8 bases and J gave up 1 base; unmatched junction bases: 4. The CDR3 totals 14 residues. The CDR3 sequence is CASHGQENTGELFF. The CDR3 bases are TGTGCCAGCCATGGACAGGAGAACACCGGGGAGCTGTTTTTT.

This clone occurred a few times. The chain recombines TRBV6-6 with TRBJ1-5; D is perhaps TRBD1 (5 bases). The germline gives CDR1 MNHNY, CDR2 SVGAGI (reference sequence). The CDR3 runs to 14 residues. V shed 4 bases and J shed 3 bases, with 10 bases lying between them. CDR3 sequence: CASSFGGDNQPQHF. In DNA form, the CDR3 reads TGTGCCAGCAGTTTTGGGGGGGACAATCAGCCCCAGCATTTT.

This clone was counted a few times. The chain uses TRBV5-6 and TRBJ1-4; no definite D call. Germline V lookup: CDR1 SGHDT, CDR2 YYEEEE. The ends were cut back, 0 bases at V and 5 bases at J, with 5 bases in the middle. CDR3 length: 13 residues. The CDR3 protein is CASSLGENEKLFF. The DNA of the CDR3 is TGTGCCAGCAGCTTGGGAGAGAATGAAAAACTGTTTTTT.